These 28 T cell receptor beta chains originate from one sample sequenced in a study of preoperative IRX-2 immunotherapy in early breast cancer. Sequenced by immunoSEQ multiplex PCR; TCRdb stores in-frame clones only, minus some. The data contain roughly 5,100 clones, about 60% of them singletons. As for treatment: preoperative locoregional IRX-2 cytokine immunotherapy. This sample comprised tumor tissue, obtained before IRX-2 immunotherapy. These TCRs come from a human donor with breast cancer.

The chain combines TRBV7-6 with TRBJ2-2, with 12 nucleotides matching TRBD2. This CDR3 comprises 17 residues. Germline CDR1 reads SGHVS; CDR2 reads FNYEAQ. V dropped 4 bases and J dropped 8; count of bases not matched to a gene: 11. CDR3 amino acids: CASSYLAGGPGFGELFF. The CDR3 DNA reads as TGTGCCAGCAGCTACCTAGCGGGAGGGCCAGGTTTTGGGGAGCTGTTTTTT.

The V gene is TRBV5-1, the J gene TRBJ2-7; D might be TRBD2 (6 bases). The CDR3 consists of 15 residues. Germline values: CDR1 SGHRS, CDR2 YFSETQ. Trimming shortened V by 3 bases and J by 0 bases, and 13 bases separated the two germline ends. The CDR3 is CASSSAGTLSYEQYF. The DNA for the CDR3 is TGCGCCAGCAGCTCAGCCGGGACTCTCTCCTACGAGCAGTACTTC. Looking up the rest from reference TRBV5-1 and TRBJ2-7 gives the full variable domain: KAGVTQTPRYLIKTRGQQVTLSCSPISGHRSVSWYQQTPGQGLQFLFEYFSETQRNKGNFPGRFSGRQFSNSRSEMNVSTLELGDSALYLCASSSAGTLSYEQYFGPGTRLTVT.

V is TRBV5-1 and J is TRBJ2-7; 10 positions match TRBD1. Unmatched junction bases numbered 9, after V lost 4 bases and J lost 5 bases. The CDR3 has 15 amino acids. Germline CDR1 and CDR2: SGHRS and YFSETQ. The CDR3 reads CASSPTTGGADEQYF. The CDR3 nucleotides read TGCGCCAGCAGCCCGACGACAGGGGGCGCAGACGAGCAGTACTTC.

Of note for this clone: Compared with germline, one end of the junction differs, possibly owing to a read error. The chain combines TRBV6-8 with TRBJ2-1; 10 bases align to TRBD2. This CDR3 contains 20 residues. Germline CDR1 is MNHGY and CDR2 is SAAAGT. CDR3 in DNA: TGTGCCAGCAGTCCCCGCCCCTACCTAGCGGGAGCGAGCTCCTACAATAAGCAGTTCTTC. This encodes CASSPRPYLAGASSYNKQFF.

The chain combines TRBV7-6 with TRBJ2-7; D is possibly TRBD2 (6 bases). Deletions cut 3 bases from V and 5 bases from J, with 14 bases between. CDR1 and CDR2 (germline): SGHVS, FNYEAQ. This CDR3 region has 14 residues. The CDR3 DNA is TGTGCCAGCAGCTTGGGGGGAATCAACAACGAGCAGTACTTC. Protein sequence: CASSLGGINNEQYF.

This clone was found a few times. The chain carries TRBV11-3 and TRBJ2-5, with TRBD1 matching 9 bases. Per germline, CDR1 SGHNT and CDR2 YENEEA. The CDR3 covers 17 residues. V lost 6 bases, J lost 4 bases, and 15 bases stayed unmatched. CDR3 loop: CASSEPGTGIYGETQYF. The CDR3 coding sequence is TGTGCCAGCAGTGAACCCGGGACAGGGATTTATGGAGAGACCCAGTACTTC.

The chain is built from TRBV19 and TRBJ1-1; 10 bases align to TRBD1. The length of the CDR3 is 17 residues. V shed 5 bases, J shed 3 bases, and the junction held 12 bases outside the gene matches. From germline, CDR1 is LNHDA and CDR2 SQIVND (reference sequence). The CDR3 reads CASSPNGQGEGDTEAFF. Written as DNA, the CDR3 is TGTGCCAGTAGTCCCAATGGACAGGGGGAAGGGGACACTGAAGCTTTCTTT.

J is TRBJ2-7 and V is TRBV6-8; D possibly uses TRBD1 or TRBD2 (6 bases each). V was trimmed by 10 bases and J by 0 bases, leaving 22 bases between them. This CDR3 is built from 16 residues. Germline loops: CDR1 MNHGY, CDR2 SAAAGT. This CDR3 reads CAIRSRGPGLSYEQYF. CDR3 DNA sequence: TGTGCCATCAGGAGCCGGGGGCCGGGCCTCTCCTACGAGCAGTACTTC.

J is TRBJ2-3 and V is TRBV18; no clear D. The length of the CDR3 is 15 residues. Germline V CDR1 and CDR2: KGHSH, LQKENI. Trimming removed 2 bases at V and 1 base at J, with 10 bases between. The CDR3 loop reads CASSPFAEGTDTQYF. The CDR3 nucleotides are TGTGCCAGCTCACCATTTGCGGAAGGCACAGATACGCAGTATTTT.

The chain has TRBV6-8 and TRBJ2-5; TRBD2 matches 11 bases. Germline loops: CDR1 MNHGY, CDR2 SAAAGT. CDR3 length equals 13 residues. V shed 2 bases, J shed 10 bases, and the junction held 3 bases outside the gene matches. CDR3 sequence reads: CASSYGTSGGQYF. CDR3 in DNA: TGTGCCAGCAGTTACGGGACTAGCGGCGGCCAGTACTTC.

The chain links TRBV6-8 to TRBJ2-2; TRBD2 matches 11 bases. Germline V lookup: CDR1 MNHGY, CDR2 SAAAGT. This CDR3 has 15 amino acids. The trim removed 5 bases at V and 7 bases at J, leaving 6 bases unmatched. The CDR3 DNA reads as TGTGCCAGCAGTAGTAGCGGGAGGGGCGTCGGGGAGCTGTTTTTT. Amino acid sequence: CASSSSGRGVGELFF.

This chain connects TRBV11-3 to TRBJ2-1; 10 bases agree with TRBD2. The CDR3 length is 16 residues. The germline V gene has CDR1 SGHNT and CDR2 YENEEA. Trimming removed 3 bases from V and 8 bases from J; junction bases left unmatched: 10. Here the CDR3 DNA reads TGTGCCAGCAGCTTGTCGGCTAGCGGGAGTGTATATGAGCAGTTCTTC. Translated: CASSLSASGSVYEQFF.

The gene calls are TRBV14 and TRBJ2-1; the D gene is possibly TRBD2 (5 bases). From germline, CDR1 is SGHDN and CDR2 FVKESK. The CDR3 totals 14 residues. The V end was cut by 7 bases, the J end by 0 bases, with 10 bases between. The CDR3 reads CASTGLPSYNEQFF. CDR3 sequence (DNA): TGTGCCAGCACTGGACTGCCCTCCTACAATGAGCAGTTCTTC.

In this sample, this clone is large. This CDR3 reads CASNARGRTDTQYF. Written as DNA, the CDR3 is TGTGCCAGCAACGCCAGGGGGCGCACAGATACGCAGTATTTT. The V gene is TRBV6-8, the J gene TRBJ2-3, with 8 bases that match TRBD1. The V gene end was trimmed by 7 bases and the J gene end by 1 base; junction bases not matched to a gene: 4. Germline values: CDR1 MNHGY, CDR2 SAAAGT. The CDR3 loop spans 14 amino acids.

CDR3 DNA sequence: TGTGCCAGCAGTTTAAAAGCTTTCGGGACTTCCTCGGAAAAACTGTTTTTT. This encodes CASSLKAFGTSSEKLFF. This chain joins TRBV6-8 and TRBJ1-4; D is possibly TRBD1 (5 bases). Looked up from germline, CDR1 is MNHGY and CDR2 is SAAAGT. V was cut by 4 bases and J by 8 bases, with 23 bases left in between. This CDR3 has 17 amino acids.

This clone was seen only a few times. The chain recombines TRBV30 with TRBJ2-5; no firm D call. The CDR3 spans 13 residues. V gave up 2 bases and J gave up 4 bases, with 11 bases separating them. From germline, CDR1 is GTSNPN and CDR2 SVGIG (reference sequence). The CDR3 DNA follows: TGTGCCTGGAGTATGTCAGTCTTAGAGACCCAGTACTTC. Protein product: CAWSMSVLETQYF.

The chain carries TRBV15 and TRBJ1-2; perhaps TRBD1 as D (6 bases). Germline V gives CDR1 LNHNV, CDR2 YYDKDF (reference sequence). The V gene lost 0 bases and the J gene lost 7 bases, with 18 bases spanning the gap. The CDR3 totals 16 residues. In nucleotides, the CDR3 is TGTGCCACCAGCAGAGACCCAAAACCAGGGGTTGGTGGCTACACCTTC. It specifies CATSRDPKPGVGGYTF. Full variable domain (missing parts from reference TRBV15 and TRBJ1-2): DAMVIQNPRYQVTQFGKPVTLSCSQTLNHNVMYWYQQKSSQAPKLLFHYYDKDFNNEADTPDNFQSRRPNTSFCFLDIRSPGLGDTAMYLCATSRDPKPGVGGYTFGSGTRLTVV.

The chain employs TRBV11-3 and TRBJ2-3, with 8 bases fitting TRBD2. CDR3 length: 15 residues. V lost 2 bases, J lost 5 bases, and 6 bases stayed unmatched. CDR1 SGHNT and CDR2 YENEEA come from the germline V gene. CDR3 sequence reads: CASSLSAGGIDTQYF. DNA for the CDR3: TGTGCCAGCAGCTTATCGGCGGGAGGTATAGATACGCAGTATTTT.

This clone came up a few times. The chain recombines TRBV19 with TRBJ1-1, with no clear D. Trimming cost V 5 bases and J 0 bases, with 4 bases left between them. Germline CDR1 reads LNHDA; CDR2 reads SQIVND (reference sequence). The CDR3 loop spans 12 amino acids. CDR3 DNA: TGTGCCAGTAGTTTCCTGAACACTGAAGCTTTCTTT. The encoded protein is CASSFLNTEAFF.

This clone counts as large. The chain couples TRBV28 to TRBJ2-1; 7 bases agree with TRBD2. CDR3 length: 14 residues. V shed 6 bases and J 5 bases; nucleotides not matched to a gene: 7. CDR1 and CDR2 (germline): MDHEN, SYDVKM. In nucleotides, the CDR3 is TGTGCCAGCAGACTTCCGGGACTAAACAATGAGCAGTTCTTC. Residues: CASRLPGLNNEQFF.

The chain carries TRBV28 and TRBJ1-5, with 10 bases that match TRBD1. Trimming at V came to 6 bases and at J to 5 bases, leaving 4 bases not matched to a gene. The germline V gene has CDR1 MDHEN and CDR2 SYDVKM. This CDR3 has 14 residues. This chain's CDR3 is CASSSGQGDQPQHF. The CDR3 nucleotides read TGTGCCAGCAGCTCCGGACAGGGGGATCAGCCCCAGCATTTT.

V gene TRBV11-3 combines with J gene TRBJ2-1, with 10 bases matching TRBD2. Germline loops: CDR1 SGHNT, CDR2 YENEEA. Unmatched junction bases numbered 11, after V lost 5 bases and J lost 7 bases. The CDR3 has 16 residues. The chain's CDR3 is CASSGQAGGPRNEQFF. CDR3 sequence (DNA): TGTGCCAGCAGCGGGCAAGCGGGAGGGCCGAGGAATGAGCAGTTCTTC.

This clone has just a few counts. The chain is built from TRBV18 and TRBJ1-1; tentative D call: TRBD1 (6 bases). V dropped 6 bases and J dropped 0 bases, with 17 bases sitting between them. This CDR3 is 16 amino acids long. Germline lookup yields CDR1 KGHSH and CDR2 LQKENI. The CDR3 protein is CASSPRQEIMNTEAFF. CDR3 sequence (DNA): TGTGCCAGCTCCCCCAGACAGGAGATTATGAACACTGAAGCTTTCTTT.

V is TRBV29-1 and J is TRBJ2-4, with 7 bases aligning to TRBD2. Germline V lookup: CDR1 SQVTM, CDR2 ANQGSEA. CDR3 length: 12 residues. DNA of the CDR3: TGCACCGGAGGGGAGGGTAGAAACATTCAGTACTTC. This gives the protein CTGGEGRNIQYF.

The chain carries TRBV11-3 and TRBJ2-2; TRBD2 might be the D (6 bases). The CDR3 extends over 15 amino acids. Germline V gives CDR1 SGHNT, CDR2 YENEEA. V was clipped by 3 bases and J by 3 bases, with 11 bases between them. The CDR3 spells CASSLEGRDTGELFF. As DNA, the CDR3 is TGTGCCAGCAGCTTGGAGGGAAGGGACACCGGGGAGCTGTTTTTT. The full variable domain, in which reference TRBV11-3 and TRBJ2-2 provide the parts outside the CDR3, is EAGVVQSPRYKIIEKKQPVAFWCNPISGHNTLYWYLQNLGQGPELLIRYENEEAVDDSQLPKDRFSAERLKGVDSTLKIQPAELGDSAVYLCASSLEGRDTGELFFGEGSRLTVL.

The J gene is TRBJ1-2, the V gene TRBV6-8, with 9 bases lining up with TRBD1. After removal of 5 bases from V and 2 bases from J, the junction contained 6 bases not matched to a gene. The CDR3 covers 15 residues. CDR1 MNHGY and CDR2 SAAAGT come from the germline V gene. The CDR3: CASSRIQGANYGYTF. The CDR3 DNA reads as TGTGCCAGCAGTCGGATACAGGGGGCAAACTATGGCTACACCTTC.

The CDR3 region has the DNA TGTGCCAGCAGCGGGACTAAAAACAATGAGCAGTTCTTC. It yields the protein CASSGTKNNEQFF. The V gene is TRBV2, the J gene TRBJ2-1; 7 positions match TRBD2. Germline V gene sequence: CDR1 SNHLY, CDR2 FYNNEI. Trimming took 6 bases from V and 5 from J; bases not matched to a gene: 4. The CDR3 covers 13 residues. The entire variable domain, with the rest obtained from reference TRBV2 and TRBJ2-1, is as follows: EPEVTQTPSHQVTQMGQEVILRCVPISNHLYFYWYRQILGQKVEFLVSFYNNEISEKSEIFDDQFSVERPDGSNFTLKIRSTKLEDSAMYFCASSGTKNNEQFFGPGTRLTVL.

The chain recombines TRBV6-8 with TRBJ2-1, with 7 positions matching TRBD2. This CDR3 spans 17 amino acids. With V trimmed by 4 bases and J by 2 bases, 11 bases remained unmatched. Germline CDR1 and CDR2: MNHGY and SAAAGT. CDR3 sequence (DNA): TGTGCCAGCAGTTCAACCCTTGGCGGGAGCACCTACAATGAGCAGTTCTTC. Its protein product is CASSSTLGGSTYNEQFF.